What follows is one T cell receptor beta chain and its context. Original handling: The assay estimated nucleated cells by amplifying reference gene primers. Measured with immunoSEQ multiplex PCR; TCRdb has only the in-frame clones, and not every one. V, J and clone size are those of that table, while D and trimming were read from the DNA. The sample contains 250,000 to 350,000 clones, 86% of which appear only once. The sample originates from a study of blood T cell repertoires in COVID-19. Across the study: COVID-19 samples from acute and convalescent phases originated in the United States, Italy and Spain. PBMCs, B-cell-depleted T cells, or T cells provided the cDNA or gDNA that made up the material.

In germline, CDR1 is MNHEY, CDR2 SVGAGI. This CDR3 is 13 amino acids long. V lost 6 bases and J 5 bases, leaving 13 bases between the germline ends. This clonotype originated in a woman in her twenties or thirties with active or convalescent COVID-19. Sequencing used peripheral blood. V gene TRBV6-5 combines with J gene TRBJ1-1, with a possible D match to TRBD1 (5 bases). CDR3 sequence: CASRRKGWTEAFF. Written as DNA, the CDR3 is TGTGCCAGCAGACGCAAGGGGTGGACTGAAGCTTTCTTT.